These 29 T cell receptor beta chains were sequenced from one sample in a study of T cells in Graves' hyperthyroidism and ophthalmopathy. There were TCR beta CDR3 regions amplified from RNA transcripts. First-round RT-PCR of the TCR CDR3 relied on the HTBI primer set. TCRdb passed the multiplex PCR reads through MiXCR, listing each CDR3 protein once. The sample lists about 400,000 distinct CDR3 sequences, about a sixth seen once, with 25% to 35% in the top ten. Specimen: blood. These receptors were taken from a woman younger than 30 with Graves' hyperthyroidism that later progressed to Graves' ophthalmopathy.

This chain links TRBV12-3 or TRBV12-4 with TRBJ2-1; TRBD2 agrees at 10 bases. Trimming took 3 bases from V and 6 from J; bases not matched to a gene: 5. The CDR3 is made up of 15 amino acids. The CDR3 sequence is CASSFVAGGPNEQFF. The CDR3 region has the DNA TGTGCCAGCAGTTTCGTAGCGGGAGGCCCCAATGAGCAGTTCTTC.

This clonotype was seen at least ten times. The CDR3 region is CASSFAGDRYEQYF. In DNA, the CDR3 is TGTGCCAGCAGTTTCGCGGGGGACCGCTACGAGCAGTACTTC. The genes are TRBV28 and TRBJ2-7; TRBD2 aligns across 7 bases. CDR3 size: 14 residues. The trim removed 3 bases at V and 3 bases at J, leaving 5 bases unmatched. In germline, CDR1 is MDHEN, CDR2 SYDVKM.

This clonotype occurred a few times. This chain's CDR3 is CASSLASYEQFF. The CDR3 DNA reads as TGTGCCAGCAGCTTAGCGTCCTATGAGCAGTTCTTC. This chain links TRBV11-1 with TRBJ2-1; no firm D call. Trimming took 0 bases from V and 8 from J, leaving 5 bases between them. The CDR3 is 12 amino acids. CDR1 is SGHAT, CDR2 FQDESV, per germline (reference sequence).

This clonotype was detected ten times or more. In nucleotides, the CDR3 is TGTGCCAGCAGTTCCACCGGGGTTCCTTCGAGGCACGAGCAGTACTTC. As protein: CASSSTGVPSRHEQYF. V and J are TRBV12-3 or TRBV12-4 and TRBJ2-7; the D gene is possibly TRBD2 (5 bases). The V end lost 4 bases, the J end lost 5 bases, and 21 bases lay between the germline ends. The CDR3 extends over 16 amino acids.

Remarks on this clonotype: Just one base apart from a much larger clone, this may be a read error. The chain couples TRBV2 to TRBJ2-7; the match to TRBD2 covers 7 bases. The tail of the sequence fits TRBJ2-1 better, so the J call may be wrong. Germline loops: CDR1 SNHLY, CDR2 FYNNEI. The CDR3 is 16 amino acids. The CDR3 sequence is CASSPSLADLYYEQFF. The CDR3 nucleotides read TGTGCCAGCAGTCCCTCCCTAGCGGACCTATACTACGAGCAGTTCTTC.

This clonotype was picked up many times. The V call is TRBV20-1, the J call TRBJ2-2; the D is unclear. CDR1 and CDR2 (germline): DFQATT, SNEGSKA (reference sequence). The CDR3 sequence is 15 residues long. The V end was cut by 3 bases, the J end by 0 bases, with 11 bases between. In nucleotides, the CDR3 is TGCAGTGCTAGGAAGGGATTTACGAACACCGGGGAGCTGTTTTTT. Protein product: CSARKGFTNTGELFF.

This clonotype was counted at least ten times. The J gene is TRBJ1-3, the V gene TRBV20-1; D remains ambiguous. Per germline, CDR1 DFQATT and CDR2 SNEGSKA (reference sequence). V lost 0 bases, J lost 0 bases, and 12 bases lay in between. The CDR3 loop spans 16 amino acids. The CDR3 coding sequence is TGCAGTGCTAGAGATCTGGGCGGACCCTCTGGAAACACCATATATTTT. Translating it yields CSARDLGGPSGNTIYF.

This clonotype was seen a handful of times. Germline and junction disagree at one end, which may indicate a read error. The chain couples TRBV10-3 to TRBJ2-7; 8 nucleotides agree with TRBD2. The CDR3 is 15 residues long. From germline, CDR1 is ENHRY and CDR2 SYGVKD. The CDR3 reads CAIGDYSGGSYEQYF. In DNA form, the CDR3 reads TGTGCCATCGGTGATTATTCGGGGGGGTCCTACGAGCAGTACTTC.

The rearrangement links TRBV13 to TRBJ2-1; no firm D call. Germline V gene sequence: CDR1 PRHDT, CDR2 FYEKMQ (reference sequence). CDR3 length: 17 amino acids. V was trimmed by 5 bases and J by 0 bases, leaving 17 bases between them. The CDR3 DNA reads TGTGCCAGCAGCCCCCAATTTGGGATCTTCTCCTACAATGAGCAGTTCTTC. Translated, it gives CASSPQFGIFSYNEQFF.

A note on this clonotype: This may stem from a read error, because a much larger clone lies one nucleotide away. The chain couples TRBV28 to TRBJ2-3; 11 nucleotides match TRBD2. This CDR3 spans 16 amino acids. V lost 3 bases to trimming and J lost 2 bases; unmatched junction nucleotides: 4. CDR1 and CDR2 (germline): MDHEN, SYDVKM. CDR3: CASSLGTSGPTDTQYF. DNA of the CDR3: TGTGCCAGCAGTTTGGGGACTAGCGGCCCCACAGATACGCAGTATTTT.

CDR3 bases: TGCGCCAGCAGCCAAGAGGAGGCTGATTACTACGAGCAGTACTTC. Translated, it gives CASSQEEADYYEQYF. This chain connects TRBV4-1 to TRBJ2-7, with D perhaps TRBD2 (5 bases). This CDR3 comprises 15 residues. V gave up 0 bases and J gave up 3 bases, with 12 bases separating them. Germline V gives CDR1 MGHRA, CDR2 YSYEKL.

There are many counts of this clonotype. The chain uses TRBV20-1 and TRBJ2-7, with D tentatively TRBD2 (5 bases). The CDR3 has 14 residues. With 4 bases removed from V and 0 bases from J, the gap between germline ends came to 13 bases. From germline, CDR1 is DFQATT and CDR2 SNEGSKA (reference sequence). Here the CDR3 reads CSATPGSGSYEQYF. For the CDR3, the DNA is TGCAGTGCTACCCCTGGGAGCGGCTCCTACGAGCAGTACTTC.

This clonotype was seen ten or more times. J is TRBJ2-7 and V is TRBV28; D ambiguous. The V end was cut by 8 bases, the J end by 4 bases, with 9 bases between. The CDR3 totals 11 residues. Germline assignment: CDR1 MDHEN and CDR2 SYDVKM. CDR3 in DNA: TGTGCCAGCGGACCCCTTTACGAGCAGTACTTC. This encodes CASGPLYEQYF.

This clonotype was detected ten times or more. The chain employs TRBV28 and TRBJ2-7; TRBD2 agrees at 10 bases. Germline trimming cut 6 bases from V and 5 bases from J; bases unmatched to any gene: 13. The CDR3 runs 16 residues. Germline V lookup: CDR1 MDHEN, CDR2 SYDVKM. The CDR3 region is CASSPPGLAGVDEQYF. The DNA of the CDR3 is TGTGCCAGCAGCCCCCCGGGGCTAGCGGGAGTCGACGAGCAGTACTTC.

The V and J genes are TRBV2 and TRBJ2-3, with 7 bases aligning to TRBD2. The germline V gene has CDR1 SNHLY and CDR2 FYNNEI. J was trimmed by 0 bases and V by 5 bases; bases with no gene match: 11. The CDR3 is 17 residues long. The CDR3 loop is CASSSPRTRGSTDTQYF. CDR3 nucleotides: TGTGCCAGCAGTTCCCCCCGGACTAGAGGGAGCACAGATACGCAGTATTTT.

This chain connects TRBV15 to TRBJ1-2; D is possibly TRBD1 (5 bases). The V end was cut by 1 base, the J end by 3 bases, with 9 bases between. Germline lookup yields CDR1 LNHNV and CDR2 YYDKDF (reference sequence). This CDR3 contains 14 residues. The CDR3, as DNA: TGTGCCACCAGCAGAGCCCAGGGCGACTATGGCTACACCTTC. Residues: CATSRAQGDYGYTF.

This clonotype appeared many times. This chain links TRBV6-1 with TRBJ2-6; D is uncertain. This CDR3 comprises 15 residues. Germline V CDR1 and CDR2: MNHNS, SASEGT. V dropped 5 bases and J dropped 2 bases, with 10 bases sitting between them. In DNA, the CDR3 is TGTGCCAGCAGTTCCACAGACACTGGGGCCAACGTCCTGACTTTC. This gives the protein CASSSTDTGANVLTF.

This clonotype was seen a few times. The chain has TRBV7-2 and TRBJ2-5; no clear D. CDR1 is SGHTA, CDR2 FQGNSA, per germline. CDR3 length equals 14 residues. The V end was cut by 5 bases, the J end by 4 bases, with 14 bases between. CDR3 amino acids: CASSPELAGETQYF. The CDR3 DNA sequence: TGTGCCAGCAGCCCCGAGTTAGCAGGAGAGACCCAGTACTTC. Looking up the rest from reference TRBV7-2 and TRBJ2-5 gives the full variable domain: GAGVSQSPSNKVTEKGKDVELRCDPISGHTALYWYRQSLGQGLEFLIYFQGNSAPDKSGLPSDRFSAERTGGSVSTLTIQRTQQEDSAVYLCASSPELAGETQYFGPGTRLLVL.

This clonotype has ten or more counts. Written as DNA, the CDR3 is TGTGCCAGCAGCTGGGTGGAGAGTAGCAGAGAGACCCAGTACTTC. This sequence encodes CASSWVESSRETQYF. The chain recombines TRBV7-2 with TRBJ2-5; no clear D gene. CDR1 is SGHTA and CDR2 is FQGNSA in the germline V gene. The CDR3 extends over 15 amino acids. The V end lost 4 bases, the J end lost 4 bases, and 16 bases lay between the germline ends.

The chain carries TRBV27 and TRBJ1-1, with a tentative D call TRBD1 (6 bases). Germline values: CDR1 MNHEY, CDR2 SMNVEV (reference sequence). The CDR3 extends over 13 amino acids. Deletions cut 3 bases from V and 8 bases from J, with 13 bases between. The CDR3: CASSFPGAPEAFF. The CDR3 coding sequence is TGTGCCAGCAGTTTTCCGGGGGCGCCGGAAGCTTTCTTT.

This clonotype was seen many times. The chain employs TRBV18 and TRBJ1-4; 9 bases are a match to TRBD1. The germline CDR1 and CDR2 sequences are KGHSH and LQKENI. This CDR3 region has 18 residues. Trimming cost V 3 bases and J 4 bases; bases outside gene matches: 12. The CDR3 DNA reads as TGTGCCAGCTCACCGGTAACAGGGGGCGCCGGAGGTAATGAAAAACTGTTTTTT. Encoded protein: CASSPVTGGAGGNEKLFF.

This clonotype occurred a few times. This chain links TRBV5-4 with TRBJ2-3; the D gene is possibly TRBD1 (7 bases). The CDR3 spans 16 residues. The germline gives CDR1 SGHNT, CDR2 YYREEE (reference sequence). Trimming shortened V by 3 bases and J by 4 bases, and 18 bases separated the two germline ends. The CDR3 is CASSWRQGTGADTQYF. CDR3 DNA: TGTGCCAGCAGCTGGCGACAGGGTACGGGGGCAGATACGCAGTATTTT.

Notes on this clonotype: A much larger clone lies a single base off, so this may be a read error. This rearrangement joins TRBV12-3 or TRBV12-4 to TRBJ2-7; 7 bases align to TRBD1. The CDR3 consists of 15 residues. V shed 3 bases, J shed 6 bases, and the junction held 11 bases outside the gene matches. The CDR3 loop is CASSFPGRGILEQYF. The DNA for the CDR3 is TGTGCCAGCAGTTTTCCGGGCAGGGGGATCCTCGAGCAGTACTTC.

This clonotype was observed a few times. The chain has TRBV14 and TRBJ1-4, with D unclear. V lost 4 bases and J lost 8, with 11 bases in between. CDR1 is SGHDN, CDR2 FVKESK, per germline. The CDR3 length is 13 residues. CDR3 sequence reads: CASSPPDGEKLFF. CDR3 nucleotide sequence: TGTGCCAGCAGCCCCCCGGACGGCGAAAAACTGTTTTTT.

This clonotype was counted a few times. The CDR3 DNA follows: TGTGCCAGCAGCTTATGGGGGACCCTTATGAACACTGAAGCTTTCTTT. Amino acids: CASSLWGTLMNTEAFF. The chain joins TRBV5-5 to TRBJ1-1; D is perhaps TRBD1 (5 bases). The CDR3 runs to 16 residues. CDR1 and CDR2 (germline): SGHKS, YYEKEE (reference sequence). V lost 2 bases and J lost 0, with 14 bases in between.

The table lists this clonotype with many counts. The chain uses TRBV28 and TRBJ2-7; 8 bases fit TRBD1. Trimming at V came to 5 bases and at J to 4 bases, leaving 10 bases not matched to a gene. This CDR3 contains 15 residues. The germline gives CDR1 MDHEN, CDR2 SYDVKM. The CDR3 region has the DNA TGTGCCAGCAGTGATCCGGGACAGGCCTATTACGAGCAGTACTTC. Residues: CASSDPGQAYYEQYF.

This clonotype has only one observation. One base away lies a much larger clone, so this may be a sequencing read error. CDR3 sequence: CSASVRERDNNEQFF. CDR3 DNA: TGCAGTGCTAGCGTACGGGAGCGGGATAACAATGAGCAGTTCTTC. The gene calls are TRBV20-1 and TRBJ2-1; 7 bases align to TRBD2. There are 15 residues in the CDR3. Germline V gene sequence: CDR1 DFQATT, CDR2 SNEGSKA (reference sequence). With 3 bases clipped from V and 5 bases from J, the junction kept 10 bases outside the gene matches.

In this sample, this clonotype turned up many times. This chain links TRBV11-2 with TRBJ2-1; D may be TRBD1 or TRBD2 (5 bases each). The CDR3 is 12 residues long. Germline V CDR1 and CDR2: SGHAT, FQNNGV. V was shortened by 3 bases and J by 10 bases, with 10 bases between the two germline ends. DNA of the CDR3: TGTGCCAGCAGCTTCGAGGGGCTAGAGCAGTTCTTC. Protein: CASSFEGLEQFF.

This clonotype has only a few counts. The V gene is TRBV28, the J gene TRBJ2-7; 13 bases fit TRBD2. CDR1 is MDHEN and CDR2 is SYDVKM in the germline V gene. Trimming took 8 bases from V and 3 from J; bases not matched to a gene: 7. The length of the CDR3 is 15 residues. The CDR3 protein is CASGSGLAGIYEQYF. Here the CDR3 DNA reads TGTGCCAGCGGTTCGGGACTAGCGGGGATCTACGAGCAGTACTTC.